What follows are 2 T cell receptor beta chains derived from one specimen sequenced in a study of T cells after yellow fever vaccination. TCRdb fed the 5' RACE reads into MiXCR, producing one record per CDR3 protein. Here the sample spans approximately 580,000 distinct CDR3 sequences, 17% being singletons. The source material was PBMCs, sampled 5 to 6 days after the first yellow fever vaccination. The receptors derive from a man between 18 and 35 years old who received the YFV17D yellow fever vaccine.

The chain joins TRBV3-1 to TRBJ2-7; 14 bases agree with TRBD2. The germline gives CDR1 LGHDT, CDR2 YNNKEL (reference sequence). The CDR3 totals 18 residues. CDR3 bases: TGTGCCAGCTGCCAGGCGAGGGGGACTAGCGGGGGATCCTACGAGCAGTACGTC. Translated: CASCQARGTSGGSYEQYV.

This clonotype was observed a few times. The V call is TRBV7-2, the J call TRBJ2-7; 9 positions agree with TRBD1. CDR1 SGHTA and CDR2 FQGNSA come from the germline V gene. Unmatched junction bases numbered 1, after V lost 1 base and J lost 3 bases. The CDR3 covers 14 residues. The CDR3 spells CASSLVGQGYEQYV. CDR3 bases: TGTGCCAGCAGCTTAGTGGGACAGGGCTACGAGCAGTACGTC.